This passage covers 3 T cell receptor beta chains from one sample sequenced in a study of blood T cell repertoires in COVID-19 (dated by TCRdb to about 2020). The method behind the library was the immunoSEQ multiplex PCR assay. Not all clones reach the TCRdb copy of this immuneACCESS table, which keeps in-frame sequences only. Checked studies attribute under half of the gap to unresolved V genes and leave the rest unexplained. The sample has about 270,000 clones on record, roughly nine tenths of them singletons. Roughly 12% of the sample goes to the ten largest clones. Material for sequencing was peripheral blood. Every receptor here comes from a woman younger than 45 with COVID-19, enrolled during active disease.

The chain links TRBV6-5 to TRBJ2-7; TRBD2 agrees at 10 bases. The CDR3 is 14 residues long. Germline trimming cut 7 bases from V and 6 bases from J; bases unmatched to any gene: 9. Germline V gene sequence: CDR1 MNHEY, CDR2 SVGAGI. CDR3 DNA sequence: TGTGCCAGCACCGAGCGGGGGGGTTACTCCGAGCAGTACTTC. Encoded protein: CASTERGGYSEQYF.

The rearrangement joins TRBV4-2 to TRBJ2-7, with TRBD1 matching 10 bases. Germline V gene data show CDR1 as LGHNA and CDR2 as YNFKEQ. The CDR3 runs to 15 residues. Trimming took 0 bases from V and 9 from J; bases not matched to a gene: 8. The CDR3 nucleotides read TGTGCCAGCAGCCAAGACGGGACAGGGGCCGTGAGGCAGTACTTC. Residues: CASSQDGTGAVRQYF.

The chain combines TRBV7-8 with TRBJ2-7, with D maybe TRBD1 (5 bases). Germline CDR1 SGHVS, CDR2 FQNEAQ. The CDR3 is 14 residues long. Trimming removed 2 bases at V and 3 bases at J, with 11 bases between. The CDR3 spells CASSLKGVHYEQYF. The CDR3 region has the DNA TGTGCCAGCAGCTTAAAAGGGGTCCACTACGAGCAGTACTTC.